Following are 3 T cell receptor beta chains from one sample sequenced in a study of shared clonotypes between healthy human individuals. Here immunoSEQ multiplex PCR was the method, and the copy in TCRdb shows in-frame clones only, minus some. The table shows some 2.1 million clones, with around 93% occurring only once. CD45RO negativity and positive selection for CCR7 defined naive CD8 cells, a population that excluded terminally differentiated effector memory CD45RA+ cells. Sequencing used naive CD8+ T cells from PBMCs. The receptor set was obtained from a man aged 18 to 35 in good health. Some clones in this sample may be carry-over from other donors' samples.

This clone came up once. The CDR3 coding sequence is TGTGCCAGCAGCCAAGAAGGGATTTTTTGGACCAACAATGAGCAGTTCTTC. Amino acids: CASSQEGIFWTNNEQFF. The chain is built from TRBV14 and TRBJ2-1, with no clear D. The germline gives CDR1 SGHDN, CDR2 FVKESK. V lost 0 bases, J lost 5 bases, and 17 bases lay in between. This CDR3 spans 17 amino acids.

J is TRBJ1-1 and V is TRBV7-9; no clear D gene. V was cut by 5 bases and J by 6 bases, with 13 bases left in between. The CDR3 totals 13 residues. In germline, CDR1 is SEHNR, CDR2 FQNEAQ (reference sequence). CDR3 sequence reads: CASSPPVSSEAFF. DNA for the CDR3: TGTGCCAGCAGCCCCCCGGTGAGCTCTGAAGCTTTCTTT.

The chain uses TRBV6-1 and TRBJ1-5, with D possibly TRBD1 on 6 matching bases. CDR1 and CDR2 (germline): MNHNS, SASEGT. Trimming took 10 bases from V and 9 from J, leaving 19 bases between them. CDR3 length: 13 amino acids. The CDR3 DNA is TGTGCCACCGACGGACAGCGCACTCGGCCCCAGCATTTT. Its protein product is CATDGQRTRPQHF.